Listed below are T cell receptor beta chains from one sample, sequenced in a study of Graves' ophthalmopathy and Graves' hyperthyroidism. Each CDR3 protein is one row after TCRdb ran MiXCR on the multiplex PCR reads. The data show 200,000 to 250,000 distinct CDR3 sequences, with under 25% seen just once and around 40% held by the top ten. The sequenced material came from peripheral blood. Receptors were obtained from a woman aged 50 to 60 with Graves' ophthalmopathy. CDR3s include the opening cysteine and the closing phenylalanine or tryptophan. Fields, in order: clone size, D gene, J gene, V gene, CDR3 DNA, CDR3 protein. The D gene is left open where the match is weak. The size field is filled for only some rows; it gives once, few, many or a size class.

size: .; D: .; J: TRBJ2-5; V: TRBV11-2; DNA: TGTGCCAGCAGCTTAGAGTGGCAGCTGGGTGAGACCCAGTACTTC; CDR3: CASSLEWQLGETQYF
size: many; D: TRBD2; J: TRBJ2-7; V: TRBV10-3; DNA: TGTGCCATCAGTGCCACCGGGATAACGGGGGGGGAGCAGTACTTC; CDR3: CAISATGITGGEQYF
size: .; D: .; J: TRBJ1-5; V: TRBV6-2/TRBV6-3; DNA: TGTGCCAGCAGTTATGGACCGGACAAGAATCAGCCCCAGCATTTT; CDR3: CASSYGPDKNQPQHF
size: many; D: TRBD2; J: TRBJ2-5; V: TRBV12-3/TRBV12-4; DNA: TGTGCCAGCAGTGCTCTAAGCGGGGGCGAGACCCAGTACTTC; CDR3: CASSALSGGETQYF
size: .; D: .; J: TRBJ2-7; V: TRBV5-8; DNA: TGTGCCAGCAGCTACTTCACGGGAGTGGGGAGCGAGCAGTACTTC; CDR3: CASSYFTGVGSEQYF
size: .; D: .; J: TRBJ2-2; V: TRBV5-1; DNA: TGCGCCAGCAGCTTGGCCAGGTCGACCGGGGAGCTGTTTTTT; CDR3: CASSLARSTGELFF
size: .; D: TRBD2; J: TRBJ2-7; V: TRBV20-1; DNA: TGCAGTGCTAGTGGCGGGAGGGCCTACGAGCAGTACTTC; CDR3: CSASGGRAYEQYF
size: many; D: TRBD1; J: TRBJ1-6; V: TRBV5-6; DNA: TGTGCCAGCAGTTCGGACAGGACCCTCCACTTT; CDR3: CASSSDRTLHF
size: few; D: .; J: TRBJ1-1; V: TRBV12-3/TRBV12-4; DNA: TGTGCCAGCAGTGCAAGGGCGGCGGAGAACACTGAAGCTTTCTTT; CDR3: CASSARAAENTEAFF
size: many; D: TRBD1; J: TRBJ1-2; V: TRBV27; DNA: TGTGCCAGCAGTCCCTACGGGACAGGGGGTAACGGCTACACCTTC; CDR3: CASSPYGTGGNGYTF
size: many; D: .; J: TRBJ2-2; V: TRBV24-1; DNA: TGTGCCACCGGGTCTAGCGCGAACACCGGGGAGCTGTTTTTT; CDR3: CATGSSANTGELFF
size: .; D: .; J: TRBJ1-1; V: TRBV15; DNA: TGTGCCACCAGCAGAGGAGGATCGAACACTGAAGCTTTCTTT; CDR3: CATSRGGSNTEAFF